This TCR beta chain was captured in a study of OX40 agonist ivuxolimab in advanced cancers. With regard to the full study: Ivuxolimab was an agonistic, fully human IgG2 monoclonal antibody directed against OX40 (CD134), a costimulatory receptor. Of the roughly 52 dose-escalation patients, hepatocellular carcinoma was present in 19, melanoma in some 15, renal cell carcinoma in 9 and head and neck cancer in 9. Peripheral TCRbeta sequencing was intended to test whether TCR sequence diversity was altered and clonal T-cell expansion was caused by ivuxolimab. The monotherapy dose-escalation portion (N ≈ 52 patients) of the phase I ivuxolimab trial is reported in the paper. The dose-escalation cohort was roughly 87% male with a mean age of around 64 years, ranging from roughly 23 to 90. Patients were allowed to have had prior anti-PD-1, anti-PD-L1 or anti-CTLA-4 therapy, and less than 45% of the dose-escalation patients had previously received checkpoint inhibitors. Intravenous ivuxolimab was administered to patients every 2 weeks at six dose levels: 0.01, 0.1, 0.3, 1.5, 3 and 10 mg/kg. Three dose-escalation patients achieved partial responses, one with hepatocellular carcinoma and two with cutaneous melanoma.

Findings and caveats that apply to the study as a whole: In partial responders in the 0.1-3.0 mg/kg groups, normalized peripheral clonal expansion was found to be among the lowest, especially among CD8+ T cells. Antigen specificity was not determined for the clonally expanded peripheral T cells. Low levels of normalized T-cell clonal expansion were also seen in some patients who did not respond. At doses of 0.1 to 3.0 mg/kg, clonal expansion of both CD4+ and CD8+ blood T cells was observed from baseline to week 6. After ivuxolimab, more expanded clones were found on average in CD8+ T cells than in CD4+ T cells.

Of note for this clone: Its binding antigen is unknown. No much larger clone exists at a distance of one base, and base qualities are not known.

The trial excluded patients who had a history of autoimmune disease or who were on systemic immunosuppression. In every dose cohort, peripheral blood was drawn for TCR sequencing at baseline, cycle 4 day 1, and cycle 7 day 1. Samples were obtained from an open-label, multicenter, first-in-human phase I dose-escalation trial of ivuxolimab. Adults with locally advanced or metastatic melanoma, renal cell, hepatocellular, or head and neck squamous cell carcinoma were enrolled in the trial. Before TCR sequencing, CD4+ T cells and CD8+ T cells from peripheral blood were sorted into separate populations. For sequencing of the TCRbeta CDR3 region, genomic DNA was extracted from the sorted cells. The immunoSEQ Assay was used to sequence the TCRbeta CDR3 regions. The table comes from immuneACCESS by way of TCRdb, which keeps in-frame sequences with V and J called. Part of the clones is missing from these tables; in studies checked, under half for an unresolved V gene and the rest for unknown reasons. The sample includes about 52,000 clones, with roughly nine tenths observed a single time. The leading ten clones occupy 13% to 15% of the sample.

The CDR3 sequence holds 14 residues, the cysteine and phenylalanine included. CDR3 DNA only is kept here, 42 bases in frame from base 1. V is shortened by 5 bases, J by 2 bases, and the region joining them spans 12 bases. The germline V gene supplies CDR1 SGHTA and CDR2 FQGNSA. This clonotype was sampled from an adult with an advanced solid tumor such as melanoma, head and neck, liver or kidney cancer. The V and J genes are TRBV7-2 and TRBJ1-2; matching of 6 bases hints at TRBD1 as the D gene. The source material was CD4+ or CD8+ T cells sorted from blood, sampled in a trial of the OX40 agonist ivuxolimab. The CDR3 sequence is CASSAGDGNYGYTF. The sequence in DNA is TGTGCCAGCAGCGCAGGGGACGGAAACTATGGCTACACCTTC.